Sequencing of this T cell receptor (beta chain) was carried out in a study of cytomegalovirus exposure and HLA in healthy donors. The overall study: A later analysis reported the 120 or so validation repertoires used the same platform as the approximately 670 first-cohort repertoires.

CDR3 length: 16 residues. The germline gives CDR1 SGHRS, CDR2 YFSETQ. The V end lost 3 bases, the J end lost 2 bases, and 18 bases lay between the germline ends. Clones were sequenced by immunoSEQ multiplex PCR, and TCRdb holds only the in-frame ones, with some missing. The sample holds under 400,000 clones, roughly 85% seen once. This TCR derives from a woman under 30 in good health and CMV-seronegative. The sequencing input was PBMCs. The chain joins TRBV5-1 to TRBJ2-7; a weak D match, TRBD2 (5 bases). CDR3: CASSSDRRTDPYEQYF. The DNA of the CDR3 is TGCGCCAGCAGCTCTGACCGGAGGACGGACCCCTACGAGCAGTACTTC.